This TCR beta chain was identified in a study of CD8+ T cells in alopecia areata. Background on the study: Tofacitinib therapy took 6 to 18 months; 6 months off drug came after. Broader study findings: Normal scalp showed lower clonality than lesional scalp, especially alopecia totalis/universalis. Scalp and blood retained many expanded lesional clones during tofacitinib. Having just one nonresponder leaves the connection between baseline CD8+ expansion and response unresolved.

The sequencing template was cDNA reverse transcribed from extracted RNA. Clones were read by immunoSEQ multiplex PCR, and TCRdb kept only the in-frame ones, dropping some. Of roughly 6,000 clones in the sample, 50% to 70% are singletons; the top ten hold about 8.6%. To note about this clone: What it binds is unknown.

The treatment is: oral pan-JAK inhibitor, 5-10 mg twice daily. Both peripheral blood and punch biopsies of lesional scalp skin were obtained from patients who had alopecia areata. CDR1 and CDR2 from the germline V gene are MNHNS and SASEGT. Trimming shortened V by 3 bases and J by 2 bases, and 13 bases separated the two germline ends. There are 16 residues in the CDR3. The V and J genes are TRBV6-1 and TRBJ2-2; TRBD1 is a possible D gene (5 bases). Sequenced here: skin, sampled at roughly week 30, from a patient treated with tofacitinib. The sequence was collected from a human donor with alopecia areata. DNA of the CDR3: TGTGCCAGCAGTGAGGTCAGGGCCCCCAACACCGGGGAGCTGTTTTTT. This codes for CASSEVRAPNTGELFF.